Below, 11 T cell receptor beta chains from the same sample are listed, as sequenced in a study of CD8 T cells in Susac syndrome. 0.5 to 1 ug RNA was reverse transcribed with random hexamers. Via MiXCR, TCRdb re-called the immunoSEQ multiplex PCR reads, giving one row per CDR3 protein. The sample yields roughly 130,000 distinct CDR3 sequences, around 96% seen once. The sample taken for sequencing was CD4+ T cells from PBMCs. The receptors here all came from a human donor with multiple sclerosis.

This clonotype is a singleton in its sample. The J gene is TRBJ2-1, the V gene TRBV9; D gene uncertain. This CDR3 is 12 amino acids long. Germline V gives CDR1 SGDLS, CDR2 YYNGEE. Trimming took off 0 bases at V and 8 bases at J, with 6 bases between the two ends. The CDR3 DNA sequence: TGTGCCAGCAGCGTAGGGGTCGATGAGCAGTTCTTC. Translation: CASSVGVDEQFF.

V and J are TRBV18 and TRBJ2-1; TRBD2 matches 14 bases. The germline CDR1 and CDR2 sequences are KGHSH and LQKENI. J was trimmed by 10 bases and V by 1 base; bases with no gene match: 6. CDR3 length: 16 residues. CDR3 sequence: CASSPLGTSGSREQFF. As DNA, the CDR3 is TGTGCCAGCTCACCACTCGGGACTAGCGGGAGTCGAGAGCAGTTCTTC. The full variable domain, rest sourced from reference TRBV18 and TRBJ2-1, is NAGVMQNPRHLVRRRGQEARLRCSPMKGHSHVYWYRQLPEEGLKFMVYLQKENIIDESGMPKERFSAEFPKEGPSILRIQQVVRGDSAAYFCASSPLGTSGSREQFFGPGTRLTVL.

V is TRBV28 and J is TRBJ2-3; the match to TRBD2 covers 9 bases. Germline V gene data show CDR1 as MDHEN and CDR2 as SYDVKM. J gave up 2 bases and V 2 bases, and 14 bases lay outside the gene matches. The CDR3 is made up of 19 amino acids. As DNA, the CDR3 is TGTGCCAGCAGTTTAGTTCGAGGGCGGGGGGGCGAGAACACAGATACGCAGTATTTT. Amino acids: CASSLVRGRGGENTDTQYF.

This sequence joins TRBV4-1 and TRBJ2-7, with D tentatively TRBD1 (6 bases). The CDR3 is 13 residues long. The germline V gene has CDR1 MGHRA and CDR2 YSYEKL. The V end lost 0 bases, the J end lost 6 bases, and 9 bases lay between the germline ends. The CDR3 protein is CASSQDPGVEQYF. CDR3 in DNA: TGCGCCAGCAGCCAAGATCCAGGGGTCGAGCAGTACTTC.

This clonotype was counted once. CDR3: CASSQGTGLRSGNQPQHF. CDR3 bases: TGCGCCAGCAGCCAAGGGACAGGCTTGCGGAGTGGCAATCAGCCCCAGCATTTT. The chain carries TRBV4-3 and TRBJ1-5; 7 bases are shared with TRBD1. The V gene's germline CDR1 is LGHNA and CDR2 YSLEER. This CDR3 region has 18 residues. J lost 2 bases, V lost 1 base, and 11 bases had no gene match.

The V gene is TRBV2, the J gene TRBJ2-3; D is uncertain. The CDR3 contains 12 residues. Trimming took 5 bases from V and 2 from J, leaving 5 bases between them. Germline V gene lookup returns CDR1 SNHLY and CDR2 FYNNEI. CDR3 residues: CASSLPTDTQYF. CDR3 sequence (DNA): TGTGCCAGCAGTCTACCCACAGATACGCAGTATTTT.

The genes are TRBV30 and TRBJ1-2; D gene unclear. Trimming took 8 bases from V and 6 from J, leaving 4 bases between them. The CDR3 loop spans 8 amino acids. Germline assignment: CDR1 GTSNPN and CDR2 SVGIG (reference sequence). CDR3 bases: TGTGCCCTGGATGGCTACACCTTC. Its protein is CALDGYTF.

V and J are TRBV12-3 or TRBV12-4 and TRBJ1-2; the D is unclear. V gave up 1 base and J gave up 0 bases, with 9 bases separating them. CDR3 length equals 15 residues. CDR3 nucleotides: TGTGCCAGCAGTTTAGTTACATTACCTAACTATGGCTACACCTTC. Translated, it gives CASSLVTLPNYGYTF.

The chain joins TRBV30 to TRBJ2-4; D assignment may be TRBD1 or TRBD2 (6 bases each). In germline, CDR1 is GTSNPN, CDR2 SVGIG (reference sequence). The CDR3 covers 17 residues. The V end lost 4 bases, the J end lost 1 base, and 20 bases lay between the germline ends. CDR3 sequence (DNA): TGTGCCTGGATCCAAGTAGGGGGGATAGCGGCCAAAAACATTCAGTACTTC. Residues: CAWIQVGGIAAKNIQYF.

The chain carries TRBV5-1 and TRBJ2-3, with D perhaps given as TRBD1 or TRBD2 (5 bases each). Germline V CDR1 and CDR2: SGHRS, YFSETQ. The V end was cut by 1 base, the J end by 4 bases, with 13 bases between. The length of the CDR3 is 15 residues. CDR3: CASSLRGVRADTQYF. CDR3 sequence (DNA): TGCGCCAGCAGCTTGCGGGGCGTGCGAGCAGATACGCAGTATTTT.

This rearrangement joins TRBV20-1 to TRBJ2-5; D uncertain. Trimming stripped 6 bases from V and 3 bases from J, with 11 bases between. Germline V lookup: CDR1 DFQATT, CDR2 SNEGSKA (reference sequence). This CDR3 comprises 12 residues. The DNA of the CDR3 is TGCAGTGCGACATCAGCCGAAGAGACCCAGTACTTC. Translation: CSATSAEETQYF.